The 11 T cell receptor beta chains below come from one sample, sequenced in a study of beta chain features in type 1 diabetes. Overall study findings and caveats: Shortening that was moderate but significant affected the TCRB CDR3s of Type 1 diabetes patients in all four CD4+ subsets.

The whole isolated RNA underwent reverse transcription, so sequencing captured expressed TCRB transcripts. Sequencing was performed with immunoSEQ multiplex PCR; in TCRdb, only in-frame clones are kept and a portion is missing. The sample lists around 600,000 clones, roughly 12% occurring once. The antigens for these receptors are not known. The sequencing sample was made of naive CD4+ T cells from blood. These receptors all come from a man aged 30-40 years with type 1 diabetes.

J is TRBJ1-5 and V is TRBV9; no clear D gene. This CDR3 comprises 13 residues. The V end lost 2 bases, the J end lost 4 bases, and 7 bases lay between the germline ends. Germline V gives CDR1 SGDLS, CDR2 YYNGEE. CDR3 in DNA: TGTGCCAGCAGCGTTTTAGGGAATCAGCCCCAGCATTTT. Its protein is CASSVLGNQPQHF.

The chain carries TRBV15 and TRBJ2-5, with 7 positions matching TRBD2. Germline loops: CDR1 LNHNV, CDR2 YYDKDF (reference sequence). V lost 0 bases to trimming and J lost 0 bases; unmatched junction nucleotides: 10. This CDR3 has 18 residues. CDR3 region: CATSRDRSQRGYQETQYF. CDR3 bases: TGTGCCACCAGCAGAGATCGAAGCCAGCGGGGTTACCAAGAGACCCAGTACTTC.

The CDR3, as DNA: TGCGCCAGCAGTGAGGAGGAAACCTACGAGCAGTACTTC. Its translation is CASSEEETYEQYF. The chain has TRBV10-2 and TRBJ2-7; D not certain. Germline V gene sequence: CDR1 WSHSY, CDR2 SAAADI. The length of the CDR3 is 13 residues. V lost 2 bases and J 2 bases, leaving 7 bases between the germline ends.

As regards this clone: Other nucleotide sequences from this sample produce the same CDR3. The V and J genes are TRBV29-1 and TRBJ2-2, with D possibly being TRBD1 or TRBD2 (5 bases each). The CDR3 spans 13 residues. Trimming took off 4 bases at V and 0 bases at J, with 6 bases between the two ends. The germline gives CDR1 SQVTM, CDR2 ANQGSEA. The CDR3 protein is CSVGGTNTGELFF. For the CDR3, the DNA is TGCAGCGTTGGGGGGACGAACACCGGGGAGCTGTTTTTT.

There are a few counts of this clone. The rearrangement joins TRBV6-5 to TRBJ2-1; tentatively, D is TRBD1 (6 bases). The V gene's germline CDR1 is MNHEY and CDR2 SVGAGI. The CDR3 totals 13 residues. The V and J ends lost 5 bases and 15 bases respectively, with 20 bases between them. The CDR3 DNA reads TGTGCCAGCAGTGAAGCGCAAGACAGGTCCTGGTTCTTC. Translating it yields CASSEAQDRSWFF.

This clone was observed a handful of times. This chain joins TRBV7-9 and TRBJ2-1; D might be TRBD2 (6 bases). Germline-derived CDR1 and CDR2 are SEHNR and FQNEAQ (reference sequence). V lost 6 bases and J lost 6, with 18 bases in between. This CDR3 spans 15 amino acids. The CDR3 is CASSLMGEASNEQFF. As DNA, the CDR3 is TGTGCCAGCAGTCTCATGGGGGAGGCCTCCAATGAGCAGTTCTTC.

The chain carries TRBV11-2 and TRBJ2-5; D may match TRBD1 or TRBD2 (5 bases each). From germline, CDR1 is SGHAT and CDR2 FQNNGV. Between the trimmed V and J ends, which lost 5 bases and 5 bases, there was a span of 18 bases. This CDR3 comprises 15 residues. This CDR3 is CASSTDNWGLETQYF. The CDR3 DNA follows: TGTGCCAGCAGCACAGATAATTGGGGGTTGGAGACCCAGTACTTC.

This clone was recorded only once. V usage is TRBV11-2 and J usage is TRBJ2-7; D is ambiguous. The length of the CDR3 is 12 residues. Germline V gene data show CDR1 as SGHAT and CDR2 as FQNNGV. The germline V and J ends were trimmed by 5 bases and 5 bases, with 10 bases remaining between them. In nucleotides, the CDR3 is TGTGCCAGCAGCCTTAGCCAGAACGAGCAGTACTTC. It codes for CASSLSQNEQYF. Drawing the rest from reference TRBV11-2 and TRBJ2-7, the complete variable domain is EAGVAQSPRYKIIEKRQSVAFWCNPISGHATLYWYQQILGQGPKLLIQFQNNGVVDDSQLPKDRFSAERLKGVDSTLKIQPAKLEDSAVYLCASSLSQNEQYFGPGTRLTVT.

For this clone: The same CDR3 arises from other DNA sequences in this sample as well. CDR3 bases: TGTGCCAGCAGCTTAGCGGGGAACTATGGCTACACCTTC. This encodes CASSLAGNYGYTF. This chain connects TRBV11-2 to TRBJ1-2; D is unclear. Germline assignment: CDR1 SGHAT and CDR2 FQNNGV. V was trimmed by 1 base and J by 2 bases, leaving 5 bases between them. CDR3 length equals 13 residues. The full variable domain, completed using reference TRBV11-2 and TRBJ1-2, is EAGVAQSPRYKIIEKRQSVAFWCNPISGHATLYWYQQILGQGPKLLIQFQNNGVVDDSQLPKDRFSAERLKGVDSTLKIQPAKLEDSAVYLCASSLAGNYGYTFGSGTRLTVV.

This chain joins TRBV7-2 and TRBJ1-5; D is unresolved. Trimming removed 2 bases at V and 0 bases at J, with 8 bases between. The CDR3 contains 15 residues. The germline V gene encodes CDR1 SGHTA and CDR2 FQGNSA. Written as DNA, the CDR3 is TGTGCCAGCAGCTTACAGTCAGTTAGCAATCAGCCCCAGCATTTT. It specifies CASSLQSVSNQPQHF.

This rearrangement joins TRBV11-2 to TRBJ1-6; D remains unclear. Germline V CDR1 and CDR2: SGHAT, FQNNGV. The length of the CDR3 is 12 residues. Trimming pared 0 bases from V and 9 bases from J, leaving 3 bases between. DNA of the CDR3: TGTGCCAGCAGCTTAGACGCTTCACCCCTCCACTTT. This sequence encodes CASSLDASPLHF.